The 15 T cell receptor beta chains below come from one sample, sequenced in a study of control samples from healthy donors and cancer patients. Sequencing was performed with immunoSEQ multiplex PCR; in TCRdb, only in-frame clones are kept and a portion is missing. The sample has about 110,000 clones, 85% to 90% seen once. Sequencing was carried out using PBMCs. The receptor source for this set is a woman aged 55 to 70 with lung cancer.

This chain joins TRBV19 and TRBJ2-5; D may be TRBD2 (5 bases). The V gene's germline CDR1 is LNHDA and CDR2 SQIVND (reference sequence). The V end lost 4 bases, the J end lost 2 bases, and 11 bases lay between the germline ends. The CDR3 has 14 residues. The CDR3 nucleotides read TGTGCCAGTAGTAGAGGGAGCATTCAAGAGACCCAGTACTTC. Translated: CASSRGSIQETQYF.

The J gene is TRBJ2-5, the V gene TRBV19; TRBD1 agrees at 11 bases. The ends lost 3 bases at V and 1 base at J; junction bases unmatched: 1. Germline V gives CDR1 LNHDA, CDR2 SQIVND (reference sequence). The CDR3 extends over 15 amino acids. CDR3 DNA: TGTGCCAGTAGTATTGGGACAGGGGGCCAAGAGACCCAGTACTTC. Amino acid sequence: CASSIGTGGQETQYF.

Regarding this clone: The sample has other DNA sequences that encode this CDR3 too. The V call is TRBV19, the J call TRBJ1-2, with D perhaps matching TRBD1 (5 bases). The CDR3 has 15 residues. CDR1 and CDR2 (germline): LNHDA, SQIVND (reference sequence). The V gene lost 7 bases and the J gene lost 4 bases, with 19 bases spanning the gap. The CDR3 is CASNDSPHPTYGYTF. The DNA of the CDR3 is TGTGCCAGTAACGACAGTCCCCATCCTACCTATGGCTACACCTTC.

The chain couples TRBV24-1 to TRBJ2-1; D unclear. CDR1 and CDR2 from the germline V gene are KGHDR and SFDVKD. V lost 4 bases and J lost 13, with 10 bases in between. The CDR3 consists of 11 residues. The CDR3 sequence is CATSDSETQFF. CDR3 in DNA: TGTGCCACCAGTGACTCGGAGACTCAGTTCTTC.

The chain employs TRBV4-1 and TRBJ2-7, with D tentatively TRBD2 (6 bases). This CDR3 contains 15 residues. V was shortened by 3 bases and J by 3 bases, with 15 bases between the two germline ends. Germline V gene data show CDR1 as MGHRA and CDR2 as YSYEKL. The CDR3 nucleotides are TGCGCCAGCAGCCATTCTTCGGGACTTTTCTACGAGCAGTACTTC. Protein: CASSHSSGLFYEQYF.

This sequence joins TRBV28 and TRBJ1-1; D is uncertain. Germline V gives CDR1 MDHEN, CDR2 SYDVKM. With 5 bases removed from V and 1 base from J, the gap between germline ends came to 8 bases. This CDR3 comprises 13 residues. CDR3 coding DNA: TGTGCCAGCAGTGGACCCACGAACACTGAAGCTTTCTTT. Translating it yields CASSGPTNTEAFF. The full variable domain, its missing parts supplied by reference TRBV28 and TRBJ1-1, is DVKVTQSSRYLVKRTGEKVFLECVQDMDHENMFWYRQDPGLGLRLIYFSYDVKMKEKGDIPEGYSVSREKKERFSLILESASTNQTSMYLCASSGPTNTEAFFGQGTRLTVV.

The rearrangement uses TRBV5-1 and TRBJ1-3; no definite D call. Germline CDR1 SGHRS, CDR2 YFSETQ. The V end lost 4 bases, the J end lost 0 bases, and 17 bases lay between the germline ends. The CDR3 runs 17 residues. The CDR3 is CASSPSITGGSGNTIYF. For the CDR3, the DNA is TGCGCCAGCAGCCCATCGATTACGGGCGGCTCTGGAAACACCATATATTTT.

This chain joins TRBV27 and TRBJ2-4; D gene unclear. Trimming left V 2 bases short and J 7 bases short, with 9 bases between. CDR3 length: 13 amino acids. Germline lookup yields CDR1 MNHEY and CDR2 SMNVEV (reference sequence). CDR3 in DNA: TGTGCCAGCAGTTTAAGTAACAGCAACATTCAGTACTTC. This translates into CASSLSNSNIQYF.

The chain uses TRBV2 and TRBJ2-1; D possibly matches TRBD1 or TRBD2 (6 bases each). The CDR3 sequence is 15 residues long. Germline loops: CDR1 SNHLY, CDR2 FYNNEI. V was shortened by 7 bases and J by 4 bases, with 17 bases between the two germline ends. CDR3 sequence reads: CASTAGHPLYNEQFF. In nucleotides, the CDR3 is TGTGCCAGCACCGCGGGACATCCCTTATACAATGAGCAGTTCTTC.

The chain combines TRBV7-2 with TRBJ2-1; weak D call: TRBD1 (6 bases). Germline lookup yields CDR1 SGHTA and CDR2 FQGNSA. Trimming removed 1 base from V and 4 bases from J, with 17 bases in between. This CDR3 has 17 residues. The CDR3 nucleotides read TGTGCCAGCAGCTTAGGACGCAGGGGTGAGACGTACAATGAGCAGTTCTTC. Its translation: CASSLGRRGETYNEQFF.

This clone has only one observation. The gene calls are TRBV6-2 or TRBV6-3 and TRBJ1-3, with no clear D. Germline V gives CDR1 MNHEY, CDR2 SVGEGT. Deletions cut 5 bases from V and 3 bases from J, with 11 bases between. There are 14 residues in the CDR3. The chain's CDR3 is CASSTGVGGNTIYF. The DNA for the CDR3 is TGTGCCAGCAGTACCGGGGTTGGTGGAAACACCATATATTTT.

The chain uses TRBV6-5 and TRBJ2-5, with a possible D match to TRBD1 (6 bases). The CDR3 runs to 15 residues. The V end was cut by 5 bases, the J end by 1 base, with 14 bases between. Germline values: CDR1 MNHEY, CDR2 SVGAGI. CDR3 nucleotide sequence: TGTGCCAGCAGTACAGGGCTGACAATCCAAGAGACCCAGTACTTC. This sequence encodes CASSTGLTIQETQYF.

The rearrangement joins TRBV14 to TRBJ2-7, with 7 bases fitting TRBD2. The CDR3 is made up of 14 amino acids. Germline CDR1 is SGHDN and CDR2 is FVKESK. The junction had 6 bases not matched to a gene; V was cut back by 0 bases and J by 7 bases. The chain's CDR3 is CASSQEIWGGEQYF. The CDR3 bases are TGTGCCAGCAGCCAAGAGATTTGGGGGGGAGAGCAGTACTTC.

CDR3 sequence reads: CASSQGGATGELFF. The CDR3 coding sequence is TGTGCCAGCAGCCAAGGGGGGGCCACCGGGGAGCTGTTTTTT. The chain employs TRBV3-1 (or the pseudogene TRBV3-2) and TRBJ2-2; D possibly matches TRBD1 or TRBD2 (6 bases each). Per the germline V gene, CDR1 is LGHDT and CDR2 is YNNKEL (reference sequence). This CDR3 has 14 residues. The V end was cut by 1 base, the J end by 4 bases, with 7 bases between.

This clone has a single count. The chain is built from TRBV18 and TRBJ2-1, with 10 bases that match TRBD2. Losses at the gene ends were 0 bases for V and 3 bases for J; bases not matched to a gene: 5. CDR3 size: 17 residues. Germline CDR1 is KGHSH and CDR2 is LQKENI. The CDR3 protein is CASSPPVGLADYNEQFF. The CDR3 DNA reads TGTGCCAGCTCACCACCGGTTGGACTAGCGGACTACAATGAGCAGTTCTTC.